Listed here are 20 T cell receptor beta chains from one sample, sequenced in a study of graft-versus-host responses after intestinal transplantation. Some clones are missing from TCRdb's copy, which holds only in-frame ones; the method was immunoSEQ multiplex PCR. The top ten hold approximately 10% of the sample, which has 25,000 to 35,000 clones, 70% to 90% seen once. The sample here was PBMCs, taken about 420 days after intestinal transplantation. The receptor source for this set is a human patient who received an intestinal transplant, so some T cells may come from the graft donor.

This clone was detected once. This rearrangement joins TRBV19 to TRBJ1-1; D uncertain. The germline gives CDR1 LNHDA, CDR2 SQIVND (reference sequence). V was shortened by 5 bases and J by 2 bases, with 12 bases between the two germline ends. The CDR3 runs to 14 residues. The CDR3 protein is CASSWSGSNTEAFF. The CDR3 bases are TGTGCCAGTAGTTGGTCCGGGTCTAACACTGAAGCTTTCTTT.

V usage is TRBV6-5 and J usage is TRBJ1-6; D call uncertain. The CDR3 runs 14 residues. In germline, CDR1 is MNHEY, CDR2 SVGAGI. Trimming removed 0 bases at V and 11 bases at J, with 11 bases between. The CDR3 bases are TGTGCCAGCAGTTACTCTAGGGTAGGGACACCCCTCCACTTT. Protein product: CASSYSRVGTPLHF.

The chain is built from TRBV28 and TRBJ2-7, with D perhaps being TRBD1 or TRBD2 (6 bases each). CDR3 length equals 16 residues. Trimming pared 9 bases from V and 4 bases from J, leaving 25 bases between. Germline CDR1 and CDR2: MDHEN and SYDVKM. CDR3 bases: TGTGCCAGTTATTTTCGGGGGCCCGGGGGCCGATACGAGCAGTACTTC. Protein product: CASYFRGPGGRYEQYF.

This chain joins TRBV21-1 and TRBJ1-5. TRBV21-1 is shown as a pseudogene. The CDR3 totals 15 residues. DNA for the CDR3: TGTGCCACCCAGCCTTGGCATAGTAGCAATCAGCCCCAGCATTTT. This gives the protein CATQPWHSSNQPQHF.

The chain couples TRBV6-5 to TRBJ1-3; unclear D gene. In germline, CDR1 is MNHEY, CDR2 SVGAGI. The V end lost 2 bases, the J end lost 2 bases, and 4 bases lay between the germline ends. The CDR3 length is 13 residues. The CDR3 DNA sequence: TGTGCCAGCAGTTACCGGACTGGAAACACCATATATTTT. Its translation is CASSYRTGNTIYF.

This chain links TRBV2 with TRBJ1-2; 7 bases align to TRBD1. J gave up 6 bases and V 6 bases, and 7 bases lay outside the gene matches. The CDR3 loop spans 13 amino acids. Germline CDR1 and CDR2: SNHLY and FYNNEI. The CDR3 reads CASRGGTAHGYTF. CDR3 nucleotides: TGTGCCAGCAGGGGTGGGACAGCACATGGCTACACCTTC.

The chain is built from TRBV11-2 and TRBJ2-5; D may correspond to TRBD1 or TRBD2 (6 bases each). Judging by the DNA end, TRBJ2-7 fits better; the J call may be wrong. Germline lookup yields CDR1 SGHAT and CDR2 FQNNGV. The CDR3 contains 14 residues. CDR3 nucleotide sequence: TGTGCCAGCAGCCGATGGGGGGCCTCCTACGAGCAGTACTTC. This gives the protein CASSRWGASYEQYF.

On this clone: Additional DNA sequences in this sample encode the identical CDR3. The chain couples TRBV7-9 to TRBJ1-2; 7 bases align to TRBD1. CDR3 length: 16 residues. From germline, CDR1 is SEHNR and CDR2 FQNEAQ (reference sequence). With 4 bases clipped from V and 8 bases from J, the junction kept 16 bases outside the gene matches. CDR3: CASSSNRDRGLRGYTF. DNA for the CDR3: TGTGCCAGCAGCTCGAACCGGGATAGGGGGCTAAGGGGCTACACCTTC.

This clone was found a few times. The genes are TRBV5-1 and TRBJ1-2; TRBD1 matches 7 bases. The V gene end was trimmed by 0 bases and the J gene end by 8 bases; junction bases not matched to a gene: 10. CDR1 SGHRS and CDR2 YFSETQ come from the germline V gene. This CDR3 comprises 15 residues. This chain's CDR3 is CASSLAGDSPFGYTF. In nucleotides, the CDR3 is TGCGCCAGCAGCTTGGCGGGGGACAGCCCTTTCGGCTACACCTTC.

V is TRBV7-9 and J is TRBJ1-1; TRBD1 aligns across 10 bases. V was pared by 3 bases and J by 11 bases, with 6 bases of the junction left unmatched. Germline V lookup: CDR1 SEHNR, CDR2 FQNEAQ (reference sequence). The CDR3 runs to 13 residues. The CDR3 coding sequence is TGTGCCAGCAGCTTGGGACAGGGGCTGGGTGCTTTCTTT. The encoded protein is CASSLGQGLGAFF.

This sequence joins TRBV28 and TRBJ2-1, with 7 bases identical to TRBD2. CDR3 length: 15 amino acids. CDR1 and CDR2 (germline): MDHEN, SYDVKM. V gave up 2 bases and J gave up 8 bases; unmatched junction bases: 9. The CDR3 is CASSLPSGMVHEQFF. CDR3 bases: TGTGCCAGCAGTTTACCAAGCGGGATGGTGCATGAGCAGTTCTTC.

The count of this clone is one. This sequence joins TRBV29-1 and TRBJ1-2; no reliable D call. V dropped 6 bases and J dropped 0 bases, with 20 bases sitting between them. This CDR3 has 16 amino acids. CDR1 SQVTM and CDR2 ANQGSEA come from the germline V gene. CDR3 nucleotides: TGCAGCGTGCCCGGGAACCGATACTACCCTAACTATGGCTACACCTTC. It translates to CSVPGNRYYPNYGYTF.

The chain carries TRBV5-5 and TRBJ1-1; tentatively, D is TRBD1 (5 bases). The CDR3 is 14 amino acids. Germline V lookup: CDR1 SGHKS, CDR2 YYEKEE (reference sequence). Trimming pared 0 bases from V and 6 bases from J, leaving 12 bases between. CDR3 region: CASSLGSWDPEAFF. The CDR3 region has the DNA TGTGCCAGCAGCTTGGGATCCTGGGACCCTGAAGCTTTCTTT.

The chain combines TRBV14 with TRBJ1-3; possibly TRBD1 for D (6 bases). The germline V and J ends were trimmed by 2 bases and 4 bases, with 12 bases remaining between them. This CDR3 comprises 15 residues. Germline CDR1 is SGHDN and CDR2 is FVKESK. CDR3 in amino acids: CASSQLRGSGNTIYF. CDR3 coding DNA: TGTGCCAGCAGCCAATTAAGGGGGTCAGGAAACACCATATATTTT.

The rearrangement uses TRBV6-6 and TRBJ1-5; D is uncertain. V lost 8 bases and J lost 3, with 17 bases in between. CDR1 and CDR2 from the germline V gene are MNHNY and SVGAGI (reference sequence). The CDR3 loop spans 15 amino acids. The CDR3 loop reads CASQLAKRSNQPQHF. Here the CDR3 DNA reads TGTGCCAGCCAATTAGCGAAACGGTCCAATCAGCCCCAGCATTTT.

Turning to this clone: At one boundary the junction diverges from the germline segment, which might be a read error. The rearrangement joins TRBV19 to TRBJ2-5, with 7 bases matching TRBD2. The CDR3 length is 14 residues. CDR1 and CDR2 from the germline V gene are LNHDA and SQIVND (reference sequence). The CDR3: CASSILLWAGVPHF. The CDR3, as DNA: TGTGCCAGTAGTATACTTCTTTGGGCGGGGGTCCCCCACTTC.

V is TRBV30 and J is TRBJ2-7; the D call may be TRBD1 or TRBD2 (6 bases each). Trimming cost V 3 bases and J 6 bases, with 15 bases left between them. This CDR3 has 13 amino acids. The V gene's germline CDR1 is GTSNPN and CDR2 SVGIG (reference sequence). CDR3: CAWRGGRVSEQYF. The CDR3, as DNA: TGTGCCTGGAGAGGGGGGCGCGTAAGCGAGCAGTACTTC.

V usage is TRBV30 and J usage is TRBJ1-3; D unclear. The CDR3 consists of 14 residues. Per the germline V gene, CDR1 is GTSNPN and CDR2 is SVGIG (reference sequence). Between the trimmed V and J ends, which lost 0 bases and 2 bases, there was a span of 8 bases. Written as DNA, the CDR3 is TGTGCCTGGAGTGTGTCCGGGACTGGAAACACCATATATTTT. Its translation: CAWSVSGTGNTIYF.

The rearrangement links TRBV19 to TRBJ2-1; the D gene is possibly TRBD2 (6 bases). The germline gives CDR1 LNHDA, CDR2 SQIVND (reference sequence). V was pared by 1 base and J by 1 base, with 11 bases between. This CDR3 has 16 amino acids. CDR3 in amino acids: CASSIAGGRSYNEQFF. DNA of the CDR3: TGTGCCAGTAGTATAGCCGGGGGAAGGTCCTACAATGAGCAGTTCTTC.

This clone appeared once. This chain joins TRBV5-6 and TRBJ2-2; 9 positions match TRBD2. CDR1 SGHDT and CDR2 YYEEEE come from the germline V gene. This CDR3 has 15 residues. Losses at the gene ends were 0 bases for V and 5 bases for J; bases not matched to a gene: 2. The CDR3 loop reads CASSLGAGGTGELFF. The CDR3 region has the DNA TGTGCCAGCAGCTTGGGGGCGGGGGGGACCGGGGAGCTGTTTTTT.